This entry lists 31 T cell receptor beta chains sequenced from one sample in a study of somatic mutations in cytotoxic T cells in rheumatoid arthritis. The protocol was immunoSEQ multiplex PCR, while the TCRdb copy is restricted to in-frame clones and leaves out a portion. The data contain several thousand clones, more than 50% of them singletons. The sequenced material came from CD8+ T cells sorted from blood. The receptors were gathered from a woman between 40 and 55 years old in good health.

The rearrangement links TRBV30 to TRBJ2-3, with unresolved D. The CDR3 runs to 13 residues. Germline V gene sequence: CDR1 GTSNPN, CDR2 SVGIG (reference sequence). With 1 base removed from V and 4 bases from J, the gap between germline ends came to 9 bases. As DNA, the CDR3 is TGTGCCTGGAGTGAGCATGGGGCAGATACGCAGTATTTT. Translating it yields CAWSEHGADTQYF.

CDR3 in amino acids: CASSLVGSGTPLRGTDTQYF. The CDR3 DNA sequence: TGTGCCAGCAGTTTAGTTGGTAGCGGGACCCCCTTACGGGGCACAGATACGCAGTATTTT. The rearrangement uses TRBV27 and TRBJ2-3; TRBD2 matches at 8 bases. The CDR3 extends over 20 amino acids. Germline V lookup: CDR1 MNHEY, CDR2 SMNVEV (reference sequence). The V gene end was trimmed by 2 bases and the J gene end by 1 base; junction bases not matched to a gene: 17.

This clone was seen only a few times. V usage is TRBV6-6 and J usage is TRBJ2-7; D unresolved. Germline V lookup: CDR1 MNHNY, CDR2 SVGAGI (reference sequence). The CDR3 is made up of 14 amino acids. V lost 2 bases and J 2 bases, leaving 10 bases between the germline ends. Here the CDR3 DNA reads TGTGCCAGCAGTTACGGTGGCGGAACCTACGAGCAGTACTTC. This sequence encodes CASSYGGGTYEQYF.

This clone qualifies as medium-sized (0.01 to 0.1%). The chain combines TRBV4-1 with TRBJ2-7; 7 bases are shared with TRBD2. The length of the CDR3 is 15 residues. Trimming took 1 base from V and 3 from J; bases not matched to a gene: 6. Germline values: CDR1 MGHRA, CDR2 YSYEKL. CDR3 protein: CASSQGEGDFYEQYF. The CDR3 bases are TGCGCCAGCAGCCAAGGGGAGGGAGACTTCTACGAGCAGTACTTC.

This clone was seen more than once but under ten times. The rearrangement links TRBV5-5 to TRBJ1-2, with 7 positions matching TRBD1. CDR3 length equals 15 residues. V was pared by 1 base and J by 6 bases, with 9 bases of the junction left unmatched. The germline V gene encodes CDR1 SGHKS and CDR2 YYEKEE (reference sequence). The DNA for the CDR3 is TGTGCCAGCAGCTTGTACATGACAGGGCAAAATGGCTACACCTTC. Its protein is CASSLYMTGQNGYTF.

The J gene is TRBJ2-7, the V gene TRBV5-6; no clear D gene. Germline CDR1 and CDR2: SGHDT and YYEEEE. This CDR3 region has 11 residues. V was shortened by 4 bases and J by 1 base, with 3 bases between the two germline ends. In DNA form, the CDR3 reads TGTGCCAGCAGCGCTTCCTACGAGCAGTACTTC. The encoded protein is CASSASYEQYF. Based on the CDR3 plus reference TRBV5-6 and TRBJ2-7, the full variable domain is DAGVTQSPTHLIKTRGQQVTLRCSPKSGHDTVSWYQQALGQGPQFIFQYYEEEERQRGNFPDRFSGHQFPNYSSELNVNALLLGDSALYLCASSASYEQYFGPGTRLTVT.

This chain joins TRBV29-1 and TRBJ2-7; 8 bases are shared with TRBD2. This CDR3 is built from 13 residues. Germline V lookup: CDR1 SQVTM, CDR2 ANQGSEA. Trimming cost V 5 bases and J 1 base; bases outside gene matches: 4. The CDR3 sequence is CSVWAGGSYEQYF. CDR3 coding DNA: TGCAGCGTTTGGGCGGGAGGATCCTACGAGCAGTACTTC.

The CDR3 nucleotides are TGTGCTAGTGGTTTGAGCGGGAGGTACAATGAGCAGTTCTTC. It yields the protein CASGLSGRYNEQFF. V usage is TRBV12-5 and J usage is TRBJ2-1; 9 positions match TRBD2. Germline CDR1 LGHNT, CDR2 FRNRAP. This CDR3 is built from 14 residues. Trimming cost V 2 bases and J 4 bases; bases outside gene matches: 0.

The chain is built from TRBV28 and TRBJ1-2; D remains unclear. Germline V gene sequence: CDR1 MDHEN, CDR2 SYDVKM. CDR3 length equals 13 residues. The ends were cut back, 5 bases at V and 6 bases at J, with 13 bases in the middle. The CDR3 loop is CASSTRTVNGYTF. The CDR3 DNA sequence: TGTGCCAGCAGTACCCGGACTGTGAATGGCTACACCTTC.

The V gene is TRBV5-6, the J gene TRBJ1-2, with TRBD1 matching over 7 bases. CDR3 length: 14 amino acids. With V trimmed by 4 bases and J by 7 bases, 10 bases remained unmatched. Germline V CDR1 and CDR2: SGHDT, YYEEEE. DNA of the CDR3: TGTGCCAGCAGCCCCGGGACAGTATTAGGTGGCTACACCTTC. The encoded protein is CASSPGTVLGGYTF. The variable domain in full, with the rest retrieved from reference TRBV5-6 and TRBJ1-2, is DAGVTQSPTHLIKTRGQQVTLRCSPKSGHDTVSWYQQALGQGPQFIFQYYEEEERQRGNFPDRFSGHQFPNYSSELNVNALLLGDSALYLCASSPGTVLGGYTFGSGTRLTVV.

DNA for the CDR3: TGTGCCAGCAGCTTAGCGACAAGCTCTGGAAACACCATATATTTT. Translation gives CASSLATSSGNTIYF. J is TRBJ1-3 and V is TRBV7-8, with D hard to call. V was cut by 0 bases and J by 0 bases, with 6 bases left in between. The CDR3 loop spans 15 amino acids. The germline V gene encodes CDR1 SGHVS and CDR2 FQNEAQ.

The rearrangement uses TRBV28 and TRBJ2-7; 10 positions agree with TRBD2. Germline-derived CDR1 and CDR2 are MDHEN and SYDVKM. The junction had 10 bases not matched to a gene; V was cut back by 3 bases and J by 2 bases. The CDR3 has 17 amino acids. CDR3 residues: CASSLRLAGVRTYEQYF. The CDR3 DNA reads as TGTGCCAGCAGTTTGCGGCTAGCGGGAGTACGGACCTACGAGCAGTACTTC.

The chain links TRBV7-8 to TRBJ2-3; D is undetermined. V lost 3 bases and J lost 4, with 8 bases in between. The CDR3 has 13 residues. Germline-derived CDR1 and CDR2 are SGHVS and FQNEAQ. CDR3 in amino acids: CASSLEPPDTQYF. For the CDR3, the DNA is TGTGCCAGCAGCTTGGAACCCCCAGATACGCAGTATTTT.

This clone was observed a single time. The rearrangement links TRBV5-5 to TRBJ2-7; D uncertain. V lost 1 base and J 2 bases, leaving 13 bases between the germline ends. CDR3 length equals 15 residues. CDR1 is SGHKS and CDR2 is YYEKEE in the germline V gene (reference sequence). The CDR3 is CASSLMPTPTYEQYF. CDR3 sequence (DNA): TGTGCCAGCAGCTTGATGCCAACTCCGACCTACGAGCAGTACTTC.

This sequence joins TRBV10-3 and TRBJ2-7; 11 nucleotides agree with TRBD1. Germline V gene data show CDR1 as ENHRY and CDR2 as SYGVKD. Unmatched junction bases numbered 6, after V lost 4 bases and J lost 7 bases. The CDR3 is made up of 14 amino acids. CDR3 sequence (DNA): TGTGCCATCAGTGGGACAGGGGGCGCGAGGGAGCAGTACTTC. Translated, it gives CAISGTGGAREQYF.

The V and J genes are TRBV2 and TRBJ2-2; D unresolved. CDR3 length: 13 amino acids. Per germline, CDR1 SNHLY and CDR2 FYNNEI. V was clipped by 2 bases and J by 4 bases, with 5 bases between them. CDR3 protein: CASSEMGTGELFF. The CDR3 DNA reads as TGTGCCAGCAGTGAAATGGGCACCGGGGAGCTGTTTTTT.

J is TRBJ2-7 and V is TRBV5-4; no firm D call. The V and J ends lost 4 bases and 0 bases respectively, with 8 bases between them. The germline V gene has CDR1 SGHNT and CDR2 YYREEE (reference sequence). The CDR3 is 13 residues long. The CDR3 loop is CASSPTPSYEQYF. The DNA for the CDR3 is TGTGCCAGCAGCCCGACCCCCTCCTACGAGCAGTACTTC.

CDR3 in DNA: TGTGCCTCCTCCACCAGCGGGAGTTACAATGAGCAGTTCTTC. It is translated as CASSTSGSYNEQFF. The chain is built from TRBV30 and TRBJ2-1, with 8 nucleotides matching TRBD2. Losses at the gene ends were 7 bases for V and 4 bases for J; bases not matched to a gene: 9. From germline, CDR1 is GTSNPN and CDR2 SVGIG (reference sequence). The CDR3 totals 14 residues.

J is TRBJ2-5 and V is TRBV6-5; TRBD2 aligns across 12 bases. From germline, CDR1 is MNHEY and CDR2 SVGAGI. The length of the CDR3 is 16 residues. The trim removed 4 bases at V and 5 bases at J, leaving 8 bases unmatched. Written as DNA, the CDR3 is TGTGCCAGCAGTTCTGGACTAGCGGGACTGGAGGAGACCCAGTACTTC. It is translated as CASSSGLAGLEETQYF.

The chain is built from TRBV5-6 and TRBJ2-7; tentatively, D is TRBD1 (6 bases). V lost 2 bases and J 4 bases, leaving 7 bases between the germline ends. CDR1 and CDR2 (germline): SGHDT, YYEEEE. The length of the CDR3 is 12 residues. The DNA for the CDR3 is TGTGCCAGCAGCTTAGGGGGTTACGAGCAGTACTTC. Amino acids: CASSLGGYEQYF.

The V and J genes are TRBV7-6 and TRBJ1-6; D is unclear. Trimming pared 5 bases from V and 1 base from J, leaving 3 bases between. The CDR3 consists of 13 residues. Germline-derived CDR1 and CDR2 are SGHVS and FNYEAQ. This CDR3 reads CASSRSYNSPLHF. The CDR3 nucleotides are TGTGCCAGCAGCCGGTCCTATAATTCACCCCTCCACTTT.

This clone was counted only a few times. The V and J genes are TRBV4-2 and TRBJ2-1, with D unresolved. V lost 0 bases to trimming and J lost 9 bases, with 9 bases between them. Per the germline V gene, CDR1 is LGHNA and CDR2 is YNFKEQ. The CDR3 is 13 residues long. CDR3 bases: TGTGCCAGCAGCCAAGACCCTGGAGTTGAGCAGTTCTTC. This sequence encodes CASSQDPGVEQFF.

As regards this clone: The same CDR3 is also encoded by other DNA sequences in this sample. This sequence joins TRBV6-1 and TRBJ2-1, with TRBD2 identical over 12 bases. CDR3 length equals 12 residues. The trim removed 7 bases at V and 9 bases at J, leaving 1 base unmatched. Germline V gene sequence: CDR1 MNHNS, CDR2 SASEGT. CDR3 protein: CASTSGRGEQFF. The CDR3 DNA is TGTGCCAGCACTAGCGGGAGGGGTGAGCAGTTCTTC.

This chain links TRBV29-1 with TRBJ2-3; the D is unclear. V was shortened by 4 bases and J by 2 bases, with 13 bases between the two germline ends. Germline-derived CDR1 and CDR2 are SQVTM and ANQGSEA. The CDR3 has 14 amino acids. The CDR3 region has the DNA TGCAGCGTTGTAGGCGGAGCCGCCACAGATACGCAGTATTTT. Translating it yields CSVVGGAATDTQYF.

V usage is TRBV27 and J usage is TRBJ1-5, with a weak D call TRBD1 (6 bases). Germline V gives CDR1 MNHEY, CDR2 SMNVEV (reference sequence). Trimming removed 6 bases at V and 0 bases at J, with 12 bases between. The CDR3 loop spans 15 amino acids. CDR3 DNA: TGTGCCAGCAGCCTCCGACAGGATAGCAATCAGCCCCAGCATTTT. As protein: CASSLRQDSNQPQHF.

This clone was detected once. V is TRBV15 and J is TRBJ2-1; D uncertain. The CDR3 totals 15 residues. V dropped 1 base and J dropped 3 bases, with 10 bases sitting between them. Looked up from germline, CDR1 is LNHNV and CDR2 is YYDKDF (reference sequence). The CDR3 DNA follows: TGTGCCACCAGCAGAGGGGAAGCCATCTACAATGAGCAGTTCTTC. It specifies CATSRGEAIYNEQFF.

The genes are TRBV6-4 and TRBJ2-3, with D perhaps assigned TRBD1 or TRBD2 (5 bases each). This CDR3 contains 17 residues. Germline loops: CDR1 MRHNA, CDR2 SNTAGT. V lost 0 bases and J lost 0, with 13 bases in between. The CDR3 is CASSDSSGTYSTDTQYF. The CDR3 DNA sequence: TGTGCCAGCAGTGACTCTTCGGGGACCTATAGCACAGATACGCAGTATTTT.

The rearrangement joins TRBV5-6 to TRBJ2-7; possible D gene TRBD1, 6 bases. This CDR3 is built from 13 residues. The V gene's germline CDR1 is SGHDT and CDR2 YYEEEE. Between the trimmed V and J ends, which lost 5 bases and 6 bases, there was a span of 15 bases. Here the CDR3 DNA reads TGTGCCAGCAGGCAAACAGGGTTAGCCGAGCAGTACTTC. Translation: CASRQTGLAEQYF. The entire variable domain, with the rest obtained from reference TRBV5-6 and TRBJ2-7, is as follows: DAGVTQSPTHLIKTRGQQVTLRCSPKSGHDTVSWYQQALGQGPQFIFQYYEEEERQRGNFPDRFSGHQFPNYSSELNVNALLLGDSALYLCASRQTGLAEQYFGPGTRLTVT.

The chain recombines TRBV11-1 with TRBJ2-1; 8 nucleotides agree with TRBD2. Losses at the gene ends were 5 bases for V and 7 bases for J; bases not matched to a gene: 16. The germline V gene has CDR1 SGHAT and CDR2 FQDESV (reference sequence). The CDR3 runs to 17 residues. The CDR3 bases are TGTGCCAGCAGCCAAGAAGGTGGGCTAGCGGGCCTGAATGAGCAGTTCTTC. It translates to CASSQEGGLAGLNEQFF.

This chain links TRBV11-3 with TRBJ2-3, with D maybe TRBD2 (5 bases). Per the germline V gene, CDR1 is SGHNT and CDR2 is YENEEA. The V end was cut by 1 base, the J end by 2 bases, with 10 bases between. The CDR3 spans 15 residues. Here the CDR3 reads CASSLVPAVTDTQYF. The CDR3 nucleotides read TGTGCCAGCAGCTTAGTTCCAGCGGTCACAGATACGCAGTATTTT.

The chain joins TRBV5-8 to TRBJ2-1; TRBD2 aligns across 8 bases. Germline V gene lookup returns CDR1 SGHTS and CDR2 YDEGEE. Unmatched junction bases numbered 6, after V lost 1 base and J lost 0 bases. The CDR3 extends over 17 amino acids. The chain's CDR3 is CASSLPLAGSSYNEQFF. In nucleotides, the CDR3 is TGTGCCAGCAGCTTGCCGCTAGCGGGTAGCTCCTACAATGAGCAGTTCTTC.